The TCR beta chain described here comes from a study of T cell changes during pregnancy in multiple sclerosis. TCRdb's copy holds only in-frame clones and misses some; the assay was immunoSEQ multiplex PCR. The table includes fewer than 45,000 clones, approximately 91% detected once. The sample in question was peripheral blood, obtained in the second trimester of pregnancy. The receptor was derived from a female donor in good health, enrolled as a control in a pregnancy study.

The CDR3 DNA follows: TGTGCCAGCAGTGACCGGTTAAGCTCCTACAATGAGCAGTTCTTC. Translation gives CASSDRLSSYNEQFF. The chain is built from TRBV6-4 and TRBJ2-1, with D unresolved. Germline V gives CDR1 MRHNA, CDR2 SNTAGT. Between the trimmed V and J ends, which lost 2 bases and 0 bases, there was a span of 8 bases. The CDR3 is 15 amino acids.